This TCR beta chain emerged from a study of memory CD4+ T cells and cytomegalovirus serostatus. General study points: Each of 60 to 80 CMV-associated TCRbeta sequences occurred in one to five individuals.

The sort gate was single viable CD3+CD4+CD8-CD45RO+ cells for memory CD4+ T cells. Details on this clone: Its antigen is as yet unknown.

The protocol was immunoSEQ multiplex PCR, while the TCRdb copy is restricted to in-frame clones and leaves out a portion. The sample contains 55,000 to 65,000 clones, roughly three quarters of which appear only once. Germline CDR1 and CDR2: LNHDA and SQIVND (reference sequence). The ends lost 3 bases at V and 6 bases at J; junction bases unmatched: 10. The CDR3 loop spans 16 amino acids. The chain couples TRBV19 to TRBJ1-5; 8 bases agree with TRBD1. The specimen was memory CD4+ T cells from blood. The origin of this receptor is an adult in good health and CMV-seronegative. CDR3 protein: CASSIGQGAFFQPQHF. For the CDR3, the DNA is TGTGCCAGTAGTATTGGGCAGGGGGCGTTTTTTCAGCCCCAGCATTTT.